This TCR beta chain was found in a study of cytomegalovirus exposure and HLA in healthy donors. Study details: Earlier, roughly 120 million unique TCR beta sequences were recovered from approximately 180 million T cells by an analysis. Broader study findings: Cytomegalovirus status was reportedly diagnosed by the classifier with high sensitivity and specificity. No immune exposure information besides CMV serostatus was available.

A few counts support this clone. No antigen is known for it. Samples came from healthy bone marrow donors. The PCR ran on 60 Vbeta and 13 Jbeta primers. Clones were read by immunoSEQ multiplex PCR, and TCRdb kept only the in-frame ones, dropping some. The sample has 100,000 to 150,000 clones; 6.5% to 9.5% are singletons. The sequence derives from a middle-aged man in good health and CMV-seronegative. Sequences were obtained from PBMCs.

Here the CDR3 reads CASSLGQGFGYTF. In DNA form, the CDR3 reads TGTGCCAGCAGTCTCGGACAGGGGTTCGGCTACACCTTC. This sequence joins TRBV6-5 and TRBJ1-2, with 9 bases that match TRBD1. After removal of 5 bases from V and 8 bases from J, the junction contained 6 bases not matched to a gene. In germline, CDR1 is MNHEY, CDR2 SVGAGI. The CDR3 runs 13 residues.